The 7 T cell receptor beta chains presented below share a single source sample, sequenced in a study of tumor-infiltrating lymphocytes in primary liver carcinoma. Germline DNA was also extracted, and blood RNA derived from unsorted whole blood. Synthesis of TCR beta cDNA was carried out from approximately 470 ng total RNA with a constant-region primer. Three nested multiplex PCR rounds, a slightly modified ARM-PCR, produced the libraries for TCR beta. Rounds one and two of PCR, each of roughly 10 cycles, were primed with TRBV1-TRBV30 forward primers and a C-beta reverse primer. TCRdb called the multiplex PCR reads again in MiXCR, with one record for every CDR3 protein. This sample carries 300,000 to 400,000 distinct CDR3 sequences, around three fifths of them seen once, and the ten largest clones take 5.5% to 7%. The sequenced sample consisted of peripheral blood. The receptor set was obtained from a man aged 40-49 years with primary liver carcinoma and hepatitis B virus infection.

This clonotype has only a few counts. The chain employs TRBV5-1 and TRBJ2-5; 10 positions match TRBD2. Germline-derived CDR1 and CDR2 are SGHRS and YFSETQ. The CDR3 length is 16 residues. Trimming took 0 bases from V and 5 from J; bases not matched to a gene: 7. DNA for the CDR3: TGCGCCAGCAGCTTGGATCCAGCGGGAGGGCCGGAGACCCAGTACTTC. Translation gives CASSLDPAGGPETQYF.

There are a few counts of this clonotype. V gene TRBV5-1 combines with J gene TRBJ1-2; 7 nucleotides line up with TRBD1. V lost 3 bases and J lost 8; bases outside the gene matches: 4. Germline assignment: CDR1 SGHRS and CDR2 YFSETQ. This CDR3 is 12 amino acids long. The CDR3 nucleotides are TGCGCCAGCAGCTGGGACAGCCAAGGCTACACCTTC. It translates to CASSWDSQGYTF. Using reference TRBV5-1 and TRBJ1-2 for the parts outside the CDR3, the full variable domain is KAGVTQTPRYLIKTRGQQVTLSCSPISGHRSVSWYQQTPGQGLQFLFEYFSETQRNKGNFPGRFSGRQFSNSRSEMNVSTLELGDSALYLCASSWDSQGYTFGSGTRLTVV.

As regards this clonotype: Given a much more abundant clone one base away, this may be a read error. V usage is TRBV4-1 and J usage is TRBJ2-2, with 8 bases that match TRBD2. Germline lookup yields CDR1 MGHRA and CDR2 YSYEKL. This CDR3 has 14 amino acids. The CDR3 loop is CTSSRGLVAGELFF. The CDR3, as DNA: TGCACCAGCAGCCGGGGACTAGTGGCCGGGGAGCTGTTTTTT.

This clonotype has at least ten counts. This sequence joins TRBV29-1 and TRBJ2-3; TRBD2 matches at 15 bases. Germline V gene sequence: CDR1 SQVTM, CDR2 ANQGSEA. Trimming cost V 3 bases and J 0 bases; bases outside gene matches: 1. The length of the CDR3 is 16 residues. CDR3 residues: CSVEGLAGGSTDTQYF. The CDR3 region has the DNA TGCAGCGTTGAGGGACTAGCGGGAGGAAGCACAGATACGCAGTATTTT.

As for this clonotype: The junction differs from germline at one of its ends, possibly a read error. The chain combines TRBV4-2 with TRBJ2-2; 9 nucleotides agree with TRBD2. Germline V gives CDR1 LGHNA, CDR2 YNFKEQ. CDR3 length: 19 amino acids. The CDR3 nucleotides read TGTGCCAGCAGTCAAGGGCACTTGCGGGGGGGCTCGGACACCGGGGAGCTGTTTTTT. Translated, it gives CASSQGHLRGGSDTGELFF.

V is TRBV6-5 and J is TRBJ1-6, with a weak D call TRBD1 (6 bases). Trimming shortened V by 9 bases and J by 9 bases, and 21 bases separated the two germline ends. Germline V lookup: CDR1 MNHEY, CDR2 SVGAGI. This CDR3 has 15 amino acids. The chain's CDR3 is CASSAGDIIRSPLHF. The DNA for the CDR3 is TGTGCCAGTAGTGCCGGGGACATCATCCGTTCACCCCTCCACTTT.

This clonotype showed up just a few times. This CDR3 is CASSLLAGELLAKNIQYF. The CDR3 DNA is TGTGCCAGCAGCCTCTTAGCGGGAGAACTCTTAGCCAAAAACATTCAGTACTTC. The chain has TRBV6-6 and TRBJ2-4; 9 bases match TRBD2. This CDR3 has 18 amino acids. V lost 6 bases, J lost 0 bases, and 12 bases stayed unmatched. CDR1 and CDR2 (germline): MNHNY, SVGAGI (reference sequence).